This T cell receptor beta chain was retrieved from a study of shared clonotypes between healthy human individuals. Study results and limitations: The study sampled only blood, and tissue repertoires likely differ.

The assay was immunoSEQ multiplex PCR, and TCRdb's table has in-frame clones only and misses some. The sample contains about 1 million clones, approximately 80% of which appear only once. V lost 4 bases, J lost 2 bases, and 9 bases lay in between. Germline V CDR1 and CDR2: SGHKS, YYEKEE (reference sequence). This CDR3 contains 13 residues. A note on this clone: No antigen is known for it.

V is TRBV5-5 and J is TRBJ2-5, with unresolved D. This TCR was recovered from a man aged 18 to 29 in good health. Some clones in this sample may be carry-over from other donors' samples. Sequencing was performed on memory CD4+ T cells from PBMCs. The subset denotes: CD45RA-negative fraction. The CDR3 is CASSTAGQETQYF. The CDR3 DNA reads TGTGCCAGCAGCACCGCAGGACAAGAGACCCAGTACTTC.